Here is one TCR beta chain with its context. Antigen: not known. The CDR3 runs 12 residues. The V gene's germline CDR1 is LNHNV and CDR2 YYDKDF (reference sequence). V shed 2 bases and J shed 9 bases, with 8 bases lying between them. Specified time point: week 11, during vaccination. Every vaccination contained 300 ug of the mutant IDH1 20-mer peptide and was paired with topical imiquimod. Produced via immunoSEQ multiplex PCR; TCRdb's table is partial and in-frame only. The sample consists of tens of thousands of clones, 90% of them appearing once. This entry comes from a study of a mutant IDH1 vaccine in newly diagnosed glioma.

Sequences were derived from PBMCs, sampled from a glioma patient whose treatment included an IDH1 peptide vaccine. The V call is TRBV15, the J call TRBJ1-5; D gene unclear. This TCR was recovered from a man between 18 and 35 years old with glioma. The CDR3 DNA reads TGTGCCACCAGCAGATCCCTGGGGCCCCAGCATTTT. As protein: CATSRSLGPQHF. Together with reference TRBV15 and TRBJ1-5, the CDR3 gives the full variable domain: DAMVIQNPRYQVTQFGKPVTLSCSQTLNHNVMYWYQQKSSQAPKLLFHYYDKDFNNEADTPDNFQSRRPNTSFCFLDIRSPGLGDTAMYLCATSRSLGPQHFGDGTRLSIL.